The 6 T cell receptor beta chains in this list originate from one sample, sequenced in a study of human T cells and chemical hapten exposure. TCRdb itself ran the RACE reads through MiXCR, one entry per CDR3 protein. The sample lists around 200,000 distinct CDR3 sequences, around 30% occurring once. The time point here: pre-sensitization, week 0. Treatment given: therapeutic diphenylcyclopropenone sensitization with weekly scalp DPC. The material sequenced was whole blood, taken in connection with sensitization to the hapten diphenylcyclopropenone (DPC). All receptors come from a woman in her 30s with alopecia areata. Some clones in this sample may be carry-over from other donors' samples.

The chain combines TRBV15 with TRBJ1-5; D uncertain. The V end lost 0 bases, the J end lost 7 bases, and 13 bases lay between the germline ends. This CDR3 spans 15 amino acids. Per the germline V gene, CDR1 is LNHNV and CDR2 is YYDKDF (reference sequence). CDR3 amino acids: CATSRDFLESQPQHF. CDR3 nucleotide sequence: TGTGCCACCAGCAGAGATTTCTTGGAGTCGCAGCCCCAGCATTTT.

This clonotype was detected a few times. The V call is TRBV11-2, the J call TRBJ2-3, with a possible D match to TRBD1 (7 bases). Per germline, CDR1 SGHAT and CDR2 FQNNGV. The CDR3 runs 17 residues. The ends were cut back, 0 bases at V and 2 bases at J, with 15 bases in the middle. This chain's CDR3 is CASSLDGAGQNTDTQYF. CDR3 DNA sequence: TGTGCCAGCAGCTTAGATGGGGCGGGACAGAACACAGATACGCAGTATTTT.

The chain uses TRBV5-1 and TRBJ1-1; D not certain. Trimming pared 1 base from V and 4 bases from J, leaving 8 bases between. There are 13 residues in the CDR3. Germline V gene lookup returns CDR1 SGHRS and CDR2 YFSETQ. In DNA, the CDR3 is TGCGCCAGCAGCTTGTCGGGCTTCACTGAAGCTTTCTTT. Protein product: CASSLSGFTEAFF.

The chain recombines TRBV9 with TRBJ1-5; D might be TRBD1 (5 bases). This CDR3 contains 16 residues. CDR1 and CDR2 (germline): SGDLS, YYNGEE. V shed 1 base and J shed 7 bases, with 18 bases lying between them. CDR3: CASSVTLVRPGQPQHF. For the CDR3, the DNA is TGTGCCAGCAGCGTAACTTTGGTACGACCAGGGCAGCCCCAGCATTTT.

This clonotype has only a few counts. The rearrangement links TRBV19 to TRBJ2-7; 7 nucleotides line up with TRBD1. V dropped 9 bases and J dropped 0; count of bases not matched to a gene: 8. The CDR3 totals 14 residues. Germline V CDR1 and CDR2: LNHDA, SQIVND (reference sequence). CDR3 region: CASKRGQTSYEQYF. CDR3 sequence (DNA): TGTGCCAGCAAGAGGGGACAGACCTCCTACGAGCAGTACTTC.

This chain connects TRBV9 to TRBJ2-3; a possible D gene is TRBD2 (5 bases). Trimming shortened V by 3 bases and J by 6 bases, and 11 bases separated the two germline ends. The CDR3 has 13 residues. The germline CDR1 and CDR2 sequences are SGDLS and YYNGEE. The CDR3 loop reads CASSATRSDTQYF. CDR3 nucleotide sequence: TGTGCCAGCAGCGCCACTAGGTCTGATACGCAGTATTTT.